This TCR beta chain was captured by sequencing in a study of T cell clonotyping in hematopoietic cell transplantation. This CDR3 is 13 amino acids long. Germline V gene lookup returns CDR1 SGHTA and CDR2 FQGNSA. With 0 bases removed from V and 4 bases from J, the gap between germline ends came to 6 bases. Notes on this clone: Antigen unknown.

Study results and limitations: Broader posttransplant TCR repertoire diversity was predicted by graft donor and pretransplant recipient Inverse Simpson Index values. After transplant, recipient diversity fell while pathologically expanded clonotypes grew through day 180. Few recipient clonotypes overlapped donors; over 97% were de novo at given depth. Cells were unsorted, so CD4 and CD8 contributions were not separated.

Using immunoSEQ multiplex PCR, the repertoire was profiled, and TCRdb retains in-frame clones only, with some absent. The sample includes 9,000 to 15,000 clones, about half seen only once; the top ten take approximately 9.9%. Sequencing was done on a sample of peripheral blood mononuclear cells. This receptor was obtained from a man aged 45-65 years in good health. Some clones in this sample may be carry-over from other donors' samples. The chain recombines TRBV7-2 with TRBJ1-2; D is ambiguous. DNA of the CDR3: TGTGCCAGCAGCTTAGCCTCAGCCTATGGCTACACCTTC. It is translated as CASSLASAYGYTF.